The 15 T cell receptor beta chains reported below all come from one sample, sequenced in a study of T cell repertoires in cytomegalovirus infection. These TCRs' antigens remain unknown. TCRdb itself ran the reads through MiXCR, one entry per CDR3 protein. The sample yields about 340,000 distinct CDR3 sequences, almost 30% seen once. Specimen: cultured PBMCs, collected from culture after CMV antigen stimulation. These receptors came from a human donor in good health (CMV status not recorded). Some clones in this sample may be carry-over from other donors' samples.

The gene calls are TRBV28 and TRBJ2-1; D gene uncertain. Germline CDR1 reads MDHEN; CDR2 reads SYDVKM. Trimming cost V 7 bases and J 0 bases, with 16 bases left between them. CDR3 length: 16 amino acids. CDR3 DNA sequence: TGTGCCAGCACCCCCGCGGCGAGTAGCTCCTACAATGAGCAGTTCTTC. It yields the protein CASTPAASSSYNEQFF.

This clonotype was picked up a small number of times. V and J are TRBV3-1 and TRBJ1-1, with D possibly matching TRBD1 (5 bases). This CDR3 is 16 amino acids long. Trimming cost V 4 bases and J 2 bases, with 17 bases left between them. Germline lookup yields CDR1 LGHDT and CDR2 YNNKEL (reference sequence). CDR3 sequence (DNA): TGTGCCAGCAGCCTCGACGGGACGATGGGAAACACTGAAGCTTTCTTT. It yields the protein CASSLDGTMGNTEAFF.

This clonotype has a handful of counts. The chain links TRBV7-8 to TRBJ1-2, with TRBD1 matching 8 bases. V lost 1 base to trimming and J lost 7 bases; unmatched junction nucleotides: 8. This CDR3 comprises 15 residues. The germline CDR1 and CDR2 sequences are SGHVS and FQNEAQ. CDR3 sequence reads: CASSLEGPGGPGYTF. The CDR3 nucleotides read TGTGCCAGCAGCTTAGAGGGGCCAGGGGGCCCTGGCTACACCTTC.

The chain combines TRBV20-1 with TRBJ2-2, with D tentatively TRBD1 (6 bases). V dropped 2 bases and J dropped 1 base, with 11 bases sitting between them. The CDR3 extends over 15 amino acids. Germline V CDR1 and CDR2: DFQATT, SNEGSKA (reference sequence). CDR3 nucleotides: TGCAGTGCTAGACAACAGGGCATGAACACCGGGGAGCTGTTTTTT. Encoded protein: CSARQQGMNTGELFF.

This chain uses TRBV18 with TRBJ2-7; 7 nucleotides match TRBD2. The CDR3 sequence is 16 residues long. The V and J ends lost 6 bases and 0 bases, in that order; junction bases with no gene match: 11. Germline V gives CDR1 KGHSH, CDR2 LQKENI. The CDR3 region is CASSTGASGSSYEQYF. The CDR3 nucleotides read TGTGCCAGCTCGACCGGGGCTAGCGGAAGCTCCTACGAGCAGTACTTC.

The J gene is TRBJ1-5, the V gene TRBV20-1; D perhaps matches TRBD1 (5 bases). This CDR3 region has 13 residues. Germline V gives CDR1 DFQATT, CDR2 SNEGSKA (reference sequence). Trimming left V 3 bases short and J 6 bases short, with 12 bases between. CDR3 coding DNA: TGCAGTGCTAGTTCAGGGATGCGTCAGCCCCAGCATTTT. Protein product: CSASSGMRQPQHF.

The chain recombines TRBV25-1 with TRBJ1-4, with 8 bases lining up with TRBD1. Germline V gene sequence: CDR1 MGHDK, CDR2 SYGVNS. This CDR3 has 15 amino acids. The J segment lost 5 bases and the V segment lost 0 bases, leaving 2 bases of the junction unmatched. CDR3 DNA: TGTGCCAGCAGTGAATATGGACAGGGAAATGAAAAACTGTTTTTT. Translating gives CASSEYGQGNEKLFF.

The chain has TRBV6-6 and TRBJ2-5, with TRBD2 matching 7 bases. V lost 0 bases to trimming and J lost 5 bases; unmatched junction nucleotides: 6. This CDR3 has 15 residues. Germline assignment: CDR1 MNHNY and CDR2 SVGAGI (reference sequence). The CDR3 here is CASSYSGGSRETQYF. In nucleotides, the CDR3 is TGTGCCAGCAGTTACTCTGGCGGGAGTCGTGAGACCCAGTACTTC.

This clonotype has a handful of counts. The CDR3: CASSATSIEQFF. CDR3 DNA sequence: TGTGCCAGCAGTGCGACTAGTATTGAGCAGTTCTTC. The chain links TRBV6-8 to TRBJ2-1; D is possibly TRBD2 (6 bases). This CDR3 is 12 amino acids long. Germline V gene lookup returns CDR1 MNHGY and CDR2 SAAAGT. Between the trimmed V and J ends, which lost 5 bases and 9 bases, there was a span of 11 bases.

The chain has TRBV6-2 or TRBV6-3 and TRBJ1-5; D unresolved. Trimming removed 8 bases at V and 0 bases at J, with 8 bases between. CDR1 and CDR2 (germline): MNHEY, SVGEGT. This CDR3 has 13 residues. CDR3 protein: CASQDYSNQPQHF. CDR3 DNA: TGTGCCAGCCAGGACTATAGCAATCAGCCCCAGCATTTT.

This clonotype was recorded a few times. V gene TRBV7-2 combines with J gene TRBJ2-5; 10 positions match TRBD2. V was clipped by 1 base and J by 6 bases; unmatched bases: 5. The V gene's germline CDR1 is SGHTA and CDR2 FQGNSA. CDR3 length: 15 amino acids. The CDR3: CASSLDGSGRKTQYF. CDR3 in DNA: TGTGCCAGCAGCTTAGATGGTAGCGGGAGGAAGACCCAGTACTTC.

The V gene is TRBV15, the J gene TRBJ2-2; D not resolved. Trimming removed 3 bases from V and 5 bases from J, with 13 bases in between. The CDR3 runs to 15 residues. The V gene's germline CDR1 is LNHNV and CDR2 YYDKDF (reference sequence). CDR3 in amino acids: CATSRERTVTGELFF. For the CDR3, the DNA is TGTGCCACCAGCAGGGAGAGGACCGTTACCGGGGAGCTGTTTTTT.

The rearrangement uses TRBV6-6 and TRBJ2-3; 7 positions match TRBD2. CDR3 length: 16 amino acids. The V segment lost 4 bases and the J segment 4 bases; nucleotides outside the gene matches: 11. Germline CDR1 and CDR2: MNHNY and SVGAGI (reference sequence). CDR3 DNA sequence: TGTGCCAGCAGTTTCTTCAAGCGGGGCCTGCCAGATACGCAGTATTTT. Residues: CASSFFKRGLPDTQYF.

J is TRBJ1-1 and V is TRBV6-9; D call uncertain. CDR3 size: 13 residues. V shed 6 bases and J shed 0 bases, with 8 bases lying between them. CDR1 and CDR2 (germline): MNHGY, SVAAGI. The CDR3 is CASRLELNTEAFF. DNA for the CDR3: TGTGCCAGCAGACTTGAACTGAACACTGAAGCTTTCTTT.

This clonotype showed up many times. This sequence joins TRBV12-3 or TRBV12-4 and TRBJ1-5, with D uncertain. The CDR3 spans 12 residues. Trimming stripped 3 bases from V and 6 bases from J, with 6 bases between. The CDR3 protein is CASSFRRQPQHF. Here the CDR3 DNA reads TGTGCCAGCAGTTTTAGGCGTCAGCCCCAGCATTTT.